Below, 21 T cell receptor beta chains from the same sample are listed, as sequenced in a study of shared clonotypes between healthy human individuals. Generated by immunoSEQ multiplex PCR, the TCRdb table keeps only in-frame clones and is missing some. The repertoire consists of 2 million to 3 million clones, with roughly 93% occurring once and the leading ten covering around 0.37%. The sample was naive CD4+ T cells from PBMCs. Subset denoted: CD45RA+ positively selected. All receptors derive from a man younger than 35 in good health. Some clones in this sample may be carry-over from other donors' samples.

The rearrangement joins TRBV4-3 to TRBJ1-6; D gene unclear. The germline CDR1 and CDR2 sequences are LGHNA and YSLEER. The V end was cut by 1 base, the J end by 9 bases, with 7 bases between. CDR3 size: 13 residues. The CDR3 bases are TGCGCCAGCAGCCAAGGGCATGGTTCACCCCTCCACTTT. Translation: CASSQGHGSPLHF.

The chain recombines TRBV5-1 with TRBJ2-1, with TRBD2 matching 12 bases. The germline V gene encodes CDR1 SGHRS and CDR2 YFSETQ. V gave up 3 bases and J gave up 8 bases; unmatched junction bases: 6. The CDR3 covers 15 residues. In nucleotides, the CDR3 is TGCGCCAGCAGCTCGGGACTAGCGGGTCCCTATGAGCAGTTCTTC. Its protein is CASSSGLAGPYEQFF. Complete variable domain (other parts from reference TRBV5-1 and TRBJ2-1): KAGVTQTPRYLIKTRGQQVTLSCSPISGHRSVSWYQQTPGQGLQFLFEYFSETQRNKGNFPGRFSGRQFSNSRSEMNVSTLELGDSALYLCASSSGLAGPYEQFFGPGTRLTVL.

V and J are TRBV5-1 and TRBJ2-5, with D hard to call. The CDR3 runs 15 residues. Germline loops: CDR1 SGHRS, CDR2 YFSETQ. The V gene lost 0 bases and the J gene lost 5 bases, with 14 bases spanning the gap. The CDR3 sequence: CASSLGARVEETQYF. The CDR3 coding sequence is TGCGCCAGCAGCTTGGGGGCTAGGGTGGAGGAGACCCAGTACTTC.

This chain links TRBV7-2 with TRBJ1-5; D gene uncertain. CDR1 and CDR2 (germline): SGHTA, FQGNSA. V lost 3 bases and J 8 bases, leaving 8 bases between the germline ends. The CDR3 sequence is 12 residues long. The DNA of the CDR3 is TGTGCCAGCAGCTTTGGGTGGGAGCCCCAGCATTTT. Translation gives CASSFGWEPQHF.

V is TRBV5-1 and J is TRBJ2-7; the match to TRBD1 covers 12 bases. The CDR3 totals 14 residues. Trimming cost V 4 bases and J 7 bases; bases outside gene matches: 6. The V gene's germline CDR1 is SGHRS and CDR2 YFSETQ. The CDR3, as DNA: TGCGCCAGCAGCATCCGGGACAGGGGGCTTGAGCAGTACTTC. Translation: CASSIRDRGLEQYF.

This chain links TRBV30 with TRBJ1-1, with no clear D. The CDR3 totals 12 residues. Germline V gives CDR1 GTSNPN, CDR2 SVGIG (reference sequence). V was clipped by 5 bases and J by 1 base, with 8 bases between them. The CDR3 protein is CAWCGGNTEAFF. The CDR3, as DNA: TGTGCCTGGTGCGGCGGGAACACTGAAGCTTTCTTT.

This clone appeared once. The V call is TRBV6-6, the J call TRBJ1-6; D is unclear. Germline assignment: CDR1 MNHNY and CDR2 SVGAGI (reference sequence). Between the trimmed V and J ends, which lost 0 bases and 13 bases, there was a span of 16 bases. The CDR3 has 15 amino acids. CDR3 sequence: CASSYSAGPQAPLHF. CDR3 nucleotide sequence: TGTGCCAGCAGTTACTCTGCGGGTCCTCAAGCTCCCCTCCACTTT.

This chain joins TRBV28 and TRBJ2-1, with D perhaps TRBD1 or TRBD2 (6 bases each). Germline V gene data show CDR1 as MDHEN and CDR2 as SYDVKM. This CDR3 is built from 12 residues. Deletions cut 11 bases from V and 6 bases from J, with 14 bases between. The CDR3 region has the DNA TGTGCCGCCTACGGGGGCGGCAATGAGCAGTTCTTC. It is translated as CAAYGGGNEQFF.

The gene calls are TRBV5-1 and TRBJ2-5, with D possibly matching TRBD1 (6 bases). V lost 9 bases, J lost 2 bases, and 14 bases lay in between. The germline gives CDR1 SGHRS, CDR2 YFSETQ. CDR3 size: 13 residues. The CDR3 sequence: CATQGTPQETQYF. In DNA form, the CDR3 reads TGCGCCACCCAGGGGACGCCACAAGAGACCCAGTACTTC.

This clone was seen just once. The chain has TRBV29-1 and TRBJ1-1; 7 nucleotides agree with TRBD1. CDR1 and CDR2 from the germline V gene are SQVTM and ANQGSEA. There are 13 residues in the CDR3. J gave up 3 bases and V 2 bases, and 3 bases lay outside the gene matches. The CDR3 loop reads CSVERTGDTEAFF. As DNA, the CDR3 is TGCAGCGTTGAAAGGACAGGCGACACTGAAGCTTTCTTT.

This clone was recorded only once. V and J are TRBV5-4 and TRBJ2-1; 8 positions agree with TRBD2. The trim removed 0 bases at V and 7 bases at J, leaving 6 bases unmatched. The CDR3 extends over 15 amino acids. Germline V gives CDR1 SGHNT, CDR2 YYREEE (reference sequence). CDR3 in DNA: TGTGCCAGCAGCTTGGTACGGCCGGGGGGGAATGAGCAGTTCTTC. Protein product: CASSLVRPGGNEQFF.

For the CDR3, the DNA is TGTGCCAGCAGCTTGGGCAGATCCACCTATGGCTACACCTTC. Its translation: CASSLGRSTYGYTF. The chain uses TRBV5-6 and TRBJ1-2, with no clear D. Germline V CDR1 and CDR2: SGHDT, YYEEEE. Trimming removed 0 bases from V and 4 bases from J, with 10 bases in between. The CDR3 runs 14 residues.

The rearrangement links TRBV27 to TRBJ1-1, with 9 bases lining up with TRBD1. This CDR3 contains 16 residues. Trimming cost V 3 bases and J 0 bases; bases outside gene matches: 5. In germline, CDR1 is MNHEY, CDR2 SMNVEV (reference sequence). CDR3 in amino acids: CASSFPGQGMNTEAFF. CDR3 DNA: TGTGCCAGCAGTTTTCCGGGACAGGGAATGAACACTGAAGCTTTCTTT.

The CDR3 DNA sequence: TGCAGCGGAACCGGAGGGGCAGGGGGGGTGAACACTGAAGCTTTCTTT. This sequence encodes CSGTGGAGGVNTEAFF. The rearrangement joins TRBV29-1 to TRBJ1-1; 7 nucleotides align to TRBD1. Germline-derived CDR1 and CDR2 are SQVTM and ANQGSEA. The CDR3 is 16 amino acids. With 7 bases clipped from V and 0 bases from J, the junction kept 14 bases outside the gene matches. Based on the CDR3 plus reference TRBV29-1 and TRBJ1-1, the full variable domain is SAVISQKPSRDICQRGTSLTIQCQVDSQVTMMFWYRQQPGQSLTLIATANQGSEATYESGFVIDKFPISRPNLTFSTLTVSNMSPEDSSIYLCSGTGGAGGVNTEAFFGQGTRLTVV.

Only one count was recorded for this clone. The chain uses TRBV7-2 and TRBJ1-4; D is uncertain. This CDR3 region has 14 residues. Trimming pared 1 base from V and 12 bases from J, leaving 15 bases between. The germline V gene encodes CDR1 SGHTA and CDR2 FQGNSA. CDR3 sequence (DNA): TGTGCCAGCAGCTTAGGAGTGTCAGGCAAGGAACTGTTTTTT. Translation gives CASSLGVSGKELFF. The variable domain in full, with the rest retrieved from reference TRBV7-2 and TRBJ1-4, is GAGVSQSPSNKVTEKGKDVELRCDPISGHTALYWYRQSLGQGLEFLIYFQGNSAPDKSGLPSDRFSAERTGGSVSTLTIQRTQQEDSAVYLCASSLGVSGKELFFGSGTQLSVL.

The chain carries TRBV9 and TRBJ2-3; 11 bases fit TRBD1. Losses at the gene ends were 3 bases for V and 4 bases for J; bases not matched to a gene: 10. CDR3 length equals 17 residues. Germline V lookup: CDR1 SGDLS, CDR2 YYNGEE. The CDR3 here is CASSADVGQGAADTQYF. In nucleotides, the CDR3 is TGTGCCAGCAGCGCCGATGTTGGACAGGGGGCGGCAGATACGCAGTATTTT.

V is TRBV11-2 and J is TRBJ2-2; D remains unclear. In germline, CDR1 is SGHAT, CDR2 FQNNGV. This CDR3 is built from 13 residues. V was trimmed by 0 bases and J by 7 bases, leaving 6 bases between them. The DNA of the CDR3 is TGTGCCAGCAGCTTAGAATTGAGCGGGGAGCTGTTTTTT. Its protein product is CASSLELSGELFF.

CDR3 residues: CASSYQVGPYEQYF. In DNA, the CDR3 is TGTGCCAGCAGTTACCAGGTCGGCCCCTACGAGCAGTACTTC. V and J are TRBV6-6 and TRBJ2-7; the D is unclear. Between the trimmed V and J ends, which lost 2 bases and 2 bases, there was a span of 10 bases. Germline loops: CDR1 MNHNY, CDR2 SVGAGI (reference sequence). This CDR3 is 14 amino acids long.

V usage is TRBV27 and J usage is TRBJ1-2; D uncertain. This CDR3 contains 15 residues. Germline V gene lookup returns CDR1 MNHEY and CDR2 SMNVEV (reference sequence). V lost 3 bases and J lost 8, with 19 bases in between. As DNA, the CDR3 is TGTGCCAGCAGTTTCTCCAGAGAAGGGAGCGGAGGCTACACCTTC. This sequence encodes CASSFSREGSGGYTF.

The chain has TRBV19 and TRBJ1-5, with 8 bases fitting TRBD1. From germline, CDR1 is LNHDA and CDR2 SQIVND (reference sequence). Trimming took 4 bases from V and 6 from J; bases not matched to a gene: 5. This CDR3 is built from 14 residues. The CDR3 loop reads CASSRQGQGQPQHF. DNA of the CDR3: TGTGCCAGTAGTAGACAGGGGCAGGGTCAGCCCCAGCATTTT. The full variable domain, in which reference TRBV19 and TRBJ1-5 provide the parts outside the CDR3, is DGGITQSPKYLFRKEGQNVTLSCEQNLNHDAMYWYRQDPGQGLRLIYYSQIVNDFQKGDIAEGYSVSREKKESFPLTVTSAQKNPTAFYLCASSRQGQGQPQHFGDGTRLSIL.

The genes are TRBV6-1 and TRBJ2-7, with D tentatively TRBD1 (5 bases). Germline CDR1 and CDR2: MNHNS and SASEGT. The V end lost 6 bases, the J end lost 4 bases, and 10 bases lay between the germline ends. The CDR3 covers 12 residues. Here the CDR3 DNA reads TGTGCCAGCAGGGGGCGCTTATACGAGCAGTACTTC. Protein: CASRGRLYEQYF.